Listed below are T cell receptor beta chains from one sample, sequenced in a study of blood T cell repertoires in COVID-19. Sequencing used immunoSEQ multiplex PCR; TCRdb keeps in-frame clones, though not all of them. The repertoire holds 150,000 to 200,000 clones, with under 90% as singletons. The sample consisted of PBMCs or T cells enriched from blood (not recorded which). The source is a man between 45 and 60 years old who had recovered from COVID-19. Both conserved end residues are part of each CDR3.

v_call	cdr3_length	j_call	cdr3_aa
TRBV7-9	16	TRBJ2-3	CASSSSGRYGADTQYF
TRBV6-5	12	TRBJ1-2	CASIQGAYGYTF
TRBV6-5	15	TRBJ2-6	CASSHRGLGANVLTF
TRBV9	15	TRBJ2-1	CASSEGTSGEYEQFF
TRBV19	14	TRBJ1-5	CASNKGFPNQPQHF
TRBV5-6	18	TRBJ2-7	CASSLGLAGYPSSYEQYF
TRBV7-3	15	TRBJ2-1	CASSVWATGGNEQFF
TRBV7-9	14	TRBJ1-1	CASGKQGAYTEAFF
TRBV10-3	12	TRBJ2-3	CAISVNTDTQYF
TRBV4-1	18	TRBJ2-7	CASSQDGGLAGEPREQYF
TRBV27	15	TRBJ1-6	CASSPGSSYNSPLHF
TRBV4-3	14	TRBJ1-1	CASSRYRGNTEAFF
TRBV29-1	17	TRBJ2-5	CSATGLAGALLQETQYF
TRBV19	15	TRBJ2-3	CASSILGGRTDTQYF
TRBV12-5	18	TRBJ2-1	CASGLTTTGGWDDNEQFF
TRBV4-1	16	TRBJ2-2	CASSQTTGDYTGELFF
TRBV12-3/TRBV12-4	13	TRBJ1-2	CASSSGEWEGYTF
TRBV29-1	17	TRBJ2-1	CSVEEPTGTSYYNEQFF
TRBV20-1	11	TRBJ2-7	CRARGGYEQYF
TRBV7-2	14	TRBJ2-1	CASSRGLGLGEQFF
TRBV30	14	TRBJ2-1	CAWSFGGQGNEQFF
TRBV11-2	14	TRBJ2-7	CASSRDRAGYEQYF
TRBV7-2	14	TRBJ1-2	CASSSGPGIRGYTF
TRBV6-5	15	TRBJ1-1	CASSPTSPRHTEAFF
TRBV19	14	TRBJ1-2	CASSMSGSNYGYTF
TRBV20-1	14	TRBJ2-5	CSASDSGLKETQYF
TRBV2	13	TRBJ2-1	CASSLDRGSEQFF
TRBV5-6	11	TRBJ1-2	CASSRTGGYTF
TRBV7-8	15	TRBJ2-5	CASSGASGTLETQYF
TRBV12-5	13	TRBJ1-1	CASGLAGNTEAFF
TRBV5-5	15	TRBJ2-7	CASSLSAAGVYEQYF
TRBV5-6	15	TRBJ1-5	CASSLAGYSNQPQHF
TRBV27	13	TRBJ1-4	CASRGQNNEKLFF
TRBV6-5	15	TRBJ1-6	CASRAGQGRYSPLHF
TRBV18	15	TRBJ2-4	CASSPLLSGGDIQYF
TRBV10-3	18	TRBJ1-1	CAISKSPGQGTGFTEAFF
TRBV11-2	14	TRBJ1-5	CASSPGTGSQPQHF
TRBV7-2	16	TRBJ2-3	CASSFSGGPRTDTQYF
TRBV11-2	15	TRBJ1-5	CASSLTYNSNQPQHF
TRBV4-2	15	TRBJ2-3	CASSQEDQITDTQYF
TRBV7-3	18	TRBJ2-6	CASSLTGGLMSGANVLTF
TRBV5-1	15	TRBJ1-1	CASSPGRGQGTEAFF
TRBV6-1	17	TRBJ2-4	CASSGGQGQAVKNIQYF
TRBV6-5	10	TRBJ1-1	CATRGVRAFF
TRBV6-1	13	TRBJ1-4	CASSEYRAEKLFF
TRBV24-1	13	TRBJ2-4	CATSDLVGGLRYF
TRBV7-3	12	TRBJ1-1	CASSLQGWGAFF
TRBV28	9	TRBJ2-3	CASTDTQYF
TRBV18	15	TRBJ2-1	CASSPLGGGPNEQFF
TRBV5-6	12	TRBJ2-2	CASSSYAGELFF
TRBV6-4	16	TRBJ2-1	CASSDSNRGSYNEQFF
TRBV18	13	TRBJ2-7	CASGAASSYEQYF